These 12 T cell receptor beta chains originate from one sample sequenced in a study of regulatory T cells in long-lasting Graves disease. CDR3 regions were amplified by Arm-PCR using iRepertoire HTBI primers to build TCR beta libraries. MiXCR was run by TCRdb on the multiplex PCR reads, yielding one entry per CDR3 protein. This table has fewer than 500,000 distinct CDR3 sequences, under 20% appearing once. Time point described: newly diagnosed GD, antithyroid drugs for less than 3 months. Construction of the TCR library relied on RNA isolated from PBMCs. The sample was also reused in another study, on T cells in Graves' hyperthyroidism and ophthalmopathy.

This specimen was peripheral blood mononuclear cells (PBMCs), taken at new diagnosis, from a patient treated with antithyroid drugs. All receptors derive from a man between 35 and 55 years old with Graves disease.

The table lists this clonotype with many counts. The chain recombines TRBV28 with TRBJ2-5; the D gene is possibly TRBD2 (5 bases). Trimming took off 4 bases at V and 7 bases at J, with 13 bases between the two ends. The CDR3 runs to 13 residues. Germline loops: CDR1 MDHEN, CDR2 SYDVKM. The CDR3 region has the DNA TGTGCCAGCAGTTCCGGTACCCGGGGGACCCAGTACTTC. Encoded protein: CASSSGTRGTQYF. Full variable domain (rest looked up from reference TRBV28 and TRBJ2-5): DVKVTQSSRYLVKRTGEKVFLECVQDMDHENMFWYRQDPGLGLRLIYFSYDVKMKEKGDIPEGYSVSREKKERFSLILESASTNQTSMYLCASSSGTRGTQYFGPGTRLLVL.

This clonotype was seen only a few times. The chain uses TRBV29-1 and TRBJ1-2; D remains unclear. Germline CDR1 SQVTM, CDR2 ANQGSEA. The V gene lost 6 bases and the J gene lost 4 bases, with 12 bases spanning the gap. This CDR3 has 12 amino acids. CDR3 coding DNA: TGCAGCGTCCTAGAGGGCAGCTATGGCTACACCTTC. Translation gives CSVLEGSYGYTF.

This clonotype was counted ten times or more. The chain recombines TRBV2 with TRBJ1-2; tentative D call: TRBD1 (5 bases). The germline V and J ends were trimmed by 4 bases and 3 bases, with 12 bases remaining between them. The CDR3 is made up of 14 amino acids. Per the germline V gene, CDR1 is SNHLY and CDR2 is FYNNEI. CDR3 region: CASSGQPGDYGYTF. The DNA for the CDR3 is TGTGCCAGCAGTGGACAGCCTGGGGACTATGGCTACACCTTC. The whole variable domain, filled in from reference TRBV2 and TRBJ1-2, reads EPEVTQTPSHQVTQMGQEVILRCVPISNHLYFYWYRQILGQKVEFLVSFYNNEISEKSEIFDDQFSVERPDGSNFTLKIRSTKLEDSAMYFCASSGQPGDYGYTFGSGTRLTVV.

This clonotype was seen only a few times. V gene TRBV7-9 combines with J gene TRBJ2-7; no firm D call. Germline V gene data show CDR1 as SEHNR and CDR2 as FQNEAQ (reference sequence). V was clipped by 5 bases and J by 2 bases, with 13 bases between them. The CDR3 extends over 14 amino acids. CDR3 sequence (DNA): TGTGCCAGCAGCCAAGGTCAGCGACCCTACGAGCAGTACTTC. Residues: CASSQGQRPYEQYF.

This clonotype has ten or more counts. The V gene is TRBV28, the J gene TRBJ2-7, with 8 bases matching TRBD2. V shed 6 bases, J shed 2 bases, and the junction held 9 bases outside the gene matches. The CDR3 length is 15 residues. The V gene's germline CDR1 is MDHEN and CDR2 SYDVKM. The CDR3 DNA reads TGTGCCAGCAGAGCGGGGGTTCCTCGCACCTACGAGCAGTACTTC. This gives the protein CASRAGVPRTYEQYF.

This clonotype occurred many times. V usage is TRBV2 and J usage is TRBJ1-1; weak D call: TRBD1 (5 bases). Germline V gene lookup returns CDR1 SNHLY and CDR2 FYNNEI. Trimming shortened V by 6 bases and J by 6 bases, and 17 bases separated the two germline ends. The CDR3 extends over 14 amino acids. CDR3 sequence reads: CASRYYQGSAEAFF. The CDR3 DNA follows: TGTGCCAGCAGGTACTACCAGGGATCGGCTGAAGCTTTCTTT.

This clonotype was found a few times. The chain joins TRBV6-1 to TRBJ1-2, with 8 bases aligning to TRBD1. The CDR3 runs to 14 residues. V lost 5 bases and J lost 4; bases outside the gene matches: 6. The V gene's germline CDR1 is MNHNS and CDR2 SASEGT. CDR3 in amino acids: CASSTRTGRYGYTF. The CDR3 DNA reads TGTGCCAGCAGTACGCGGACAGGGCGCTATGGCTACACCTTC.

The table lists this clonotype with many counts. The gene calls are TRBV7-9 and TRBJ2-1; 15 nucleotides line up with TRBD2. The germline CDR1 and CDR2 sequences are SEHNR and FQNEAQ (reference sequence). The CDR3 runs 19 residues. V lost 6 bases to trimming and J lost 0 bases; unmatched junction nucleotides: 9. The CDR3 DNA is TGTGCCAGCAGGAGGGGACTAGCGGGAGGCCTGAGCTCCTACAATGAGCAGTTCTTC. Translating gives CASRRGLAGGLSSYNEQFF. Filled out from reference TRBV7-9 and TRBJ2-1, the complete variable domain reads DTGVSQNPRHKITKRGQNVTFRCDPISEHNRLYWYRQTLGQGPEFLTYFQNEAQLEKSRLLSDRFSAERPKGSFSTLEIQRTEQGDSAMYLCASRRGLAGGLSSYNEQFFGPGTRLTVL.

This clonotype was seen repeatedly, ten times or more. V and J are TRBV5-1 and TRBJ2-5; D gene unclear. The V and J ends lost 0 bases and 5 bases respectively, with 8 bases between them. Germline V gene sequence: CDR1 SGHRS, CDR2 YFSETQ. This CDR3 region has 13 residues. The chain's CDR3 is CASSLAVAETQYF. The CDR3 DNA reads TGCGCCAGCAGCTTGGCCGTCGCGGAGACCCAGTACTTC.

This clonotype occurred many times. The chain is built from TRBV5-1 and TRBJ2-6, with unresolved D. CDR3 length: 17 amino acids. Germline V lookup: CDR1 SGHRS, CDR2 YFSETQ. V was clipped by 3 bases and J by 1 base, with 14 bases between them. CDR3 DNA sequence: TGCGCCAGCAGCTCCGGACCGTCTGGATCTGGGGCCAACGTCCTGACTTTC. As protein: CASSSGPSGSGANVLTF.

This clonotype was observed many times. This CDR3 reads CASSLGDTDYNEQFF. CDR3 coding DNA: TGTGCCAGCAGCTTAGGGGACACTGATTACAATGAGCAGTTCTTC. The chain is built from TRBV11-2 and TRBJ2-1, with a tentative D call TRBD1 (6 bases). The V end was cut by 1 base, the J end by 4 bases, with 11 bases between. This CDR3 is built from 15 residues. CDR1 is SGHAT and CDR2 is FQNNGV in the germline V gene.

In this sample, this clonotype turned up many times. This chain joins TRBV28 and TRBJ2-7; TRBD2 matches at 11 bases. Germline trimming cut 6 bases from V and 4 bases from J; bases unmatched to any gene: 11. The CDR3 runs to 16 residues. Germline V gene lookup returns CDR1 MDHEN and CDR2 SYDVKM. CDR3 in DNA: TGTGCCAGCAGAGCACCGGGACTAGCGGCCCGTTACGAGCAGTACTTC. Translation: CASRAPGLAARYEQYF.